This is a list of T cell receptor beta chains from one sample in a study of T-cell memory formation after mild COVID-19. TCRdb recomputed calls from the 5' RACE reads with MiXCR, one row per CDR3 protein. The sample includes roughly 160,000 distinct CDR3 sequences, about 9.9% of them seen just once. The sequenced sample consisted of PBMCs or a T cell subset sorted from them (not recorded which). The receptor source for this set is a young man who had mild COVID-19 (a few samples of this study predate the infection). Cell type and time point are not known. Both conserved end residues are part of each CDR3. A D gene is named only where the DNA matches it firmly. Clone size is not always given. Where it is, it says once, few, many or a class for expanded clones.

>TRBD2|TRBV11-2|TRBJ2-2|-
CASRKPGTMIVPTGELFF
TGTGCCAGCAGAAAACCCGGGACTATGATTGTTCCCACCGGGGAGCTGTTTTTT
>-|TRBV3-1|TRBJ2-7|few
CASSREHYEQYF
TGTGCCAGCAGCAGAGAACACTACGAGCAGTACTTC
>-|TRBV10-3|TRBJ1-1|many
CAISESKGRTEAFF
TGTGCCATCAGTGAGTCGAAAGGGAGGACTGAAGCTTTCTTT
>-|TRBV12-3/TRBV12-4|TRBJ2-5|-
CASSLAHAGTQYF
TGTGCCAGCAGTTTAGCCCACGCCGGGACCCAGTACTTC
>-|TRBV5-1|TRBJ1-1|few
CASSADTNTEAFF
TGCGCCAGCAGTGCGGACACGAACACTGAAGCTTTCTTT
>-|TRBV10-3|TRBJ1-6|-
CAISDTVSPLHF
TGTGCCATCAGTGATACCGTGTCACCCCTCCACTTT
>TRBD1|TRBV6-5|TRBJ1-1|-
CASSYSGTGRAFF
TGTGCCAGCAGTTACTCGGGGACAGGGAGAGCTTTCTTT
>-|TRBV12-3/TRBV12-4|TRBJ1-1|few
CASVTRQNTEAFF
TGTGCCAGCGTGACGCGACAGAACACTGAAGCTTTCTTT
>TRBD1|TRBV3-1|TRBJ2-3|many
CASSQGQVYTDTQYF
TGTGCCAGCAGCCAGGGACAGGTATACACAGATACGCAGTATTTT
>-|TRBV29-1|TRBJ2-7|few
CSVRFAGYEQYF
TGCAGCGTTAGATTTGCGGGATACGAGCAGTACTTC
>-|TRBV7-2|TRBJ1-2|-
CASSLGGGLYGYTF
TGTGCCAGCAGCTTAGGGGGGGGCCTCTATGGCTACACCTTC
>TRBD1|TRBV7-2|TRBJ2-3|many
CASSLAQGGTDTQYF
TGTGCCAGCAGCTTAGCGCAGGGGGGCACAGATACGCAGTATTTT
>-|TRBV6-5|TRBJ2-7|-
CASSRFRGIYEQYF
TGTGCCAGCAGCCGATTCAGGGGTATTTACGAGCAGTACTTC
>TRBD2|TRBV4-1|TRBJ2-5|-
CASSHGGAGETQYF
TGCGCCAGCAGCCACGGGGGGGCTGGGGAGACCCAGTACTTC
>-|TRBV24-1|TRBJ2-2|few
CATSDYENTGELFF
TGTGCCACCAGTGATTATGAGAACACCGGGGAGCTGTTTTTT
>TRBD2|TRBV6-6|TRBJ2-3|few
CASSSTSKGREDTQYF
TGTGCCAGCAGTTCGACTAGCAAGGGAAGGGAAGATACGCAGTATTTT
>-|TRBV3-1|TRBJ1-2|few
CASSQLDYGYTF
TGTGCCAGCAGCCAATTGGACTATGGCTACACCTTC
>-|TRBV7-8|TRBJ1-6|few
CASSGRQGRDSPLHF
TGTGCCAGCAGCGGAAGGCAGGGAAGGGATTCACCCCTCCACTTT
>-|TRBV24-1|TRBJ1-5|-
CATSDTPEEKPQHF
TGTGCCACCAGTGATACCCCAGAGGAGAAGCCCCAGCATTTT
>-|TRBV20-1|TRBJ2-3|few
CSASRMTDTQYF
TGCAGTGCTAGCAGAATGACAGATACGCAGTATTTT
>-|TRBV5-1|TRBJ2-7|few
CASSHQGINEQYF
TGCGCCAGCAGCCATCAGGGGATCAACGAGCAGTACTTC
>TRBD1|TRBV30|TRBJ1-2|-
CAWSAGGAGGYTF
TGTGCCTGGAGTGCAGGGGGCGCCGGGGGCTACACCTTC
>TRBD1|TRBV5-1|TRBJ2-5|many
CASSLAGTGEETQYF
TGCGCCAGCAGCTTGGCTGGGACAGGGGAAGAGACCCAGTACTTC
>-|TRBV3-1|TRBJ2-5|few
CASRFSGGARETQYF
TGTGCCAGCAGATTCAGCGGTGGGGCTCGAGAGACCCAGTACTTC
>TRBD1|TRBV4-2|TRBJ1-4|many
CASSQERTGGVKLFF
TGTGCCAGCAGCCAAGAAAGGACAGGGGGAGTAAAACTGTTTTTT
>-|TRBV6-5|TRBJ2-7|-
CASSFTPDGWRYF
TGTGCCAGCAGTTTCACCCCGGACGGATGGCGGTACTTC
>TRBD1|TRBV6-5|TRBJ1-2|-
CASSSPDRGQRGYTF
TGTGCCAGCAGCAGCCCGGACAGGGGGCAGCGCGGCTACACCTTC
>-|TRBV12-3/TRBV12-4|TRBJ1-3|few
CASIPQVIGNTIYF
TGTGCCAGCATTCCCCAGGTCATTGGAAACACCATATATTTT
>-|TRBV4-2|TRBJ2-1|few
CASSQDSAVSSYNEQFF
TGTGCCAGCAGCCAAGATTCCGCTGTCAGCTCCTACAATGAGCAGTTCTTC
>TRBD2|TRBV5-1|TRBJ2-3|-
CASSPAGTSGGRTQYF
TGCGCCAGCAGCCCCGCCGGGACTAGCGGGGGGAGGACGCAGTATTTT
>TRBD1|TRBV20-1|TRBJ2-1|few
CSASLGGQAVRNEQFF
TGCAGTGCTAGCCTAGGGGGACAGGCGGTGCGGAATGAGCAGTTCTTC
>TRBD2|TRBV11-2|TRBJ2-3|medium-sized
CASSQTVVSGGRTDTQYF
TGTGCCAGCAGCCAGACCGTCGTTAGCGGGGGTCGCACAGATACGCAGTATTTT
>TRBD1|TRBV6-6|TRBJ2-5|-
CASSRLGQGRETQYF
TGTGCCAGCAGTCGTCTGGGACAGGGTAGAGAGACCCAGTACTTC
>-|TRBV20-1|TRBJ2-5|few
CSARDRASQETQYF
TGCAGTGCTAGAGATAGGGCTAGTCAAGAGACCCAGTACTTC
>TRBD1|TRBV28|TRBJ1-1|few
CASSPLMDRGIEAFF
TGTGCCAGCAGTCCCTTGATGGACAGGGGAATTGAAGCTTTCTTT
>TRBD1|TRBV6-5|TRBJ2-7|-
CASRTSDRGAYEQYF
TGTGCCAGCAGGACTTCGGACAGGGGGGCCTACGAGCAGTACTTC
>-|TRBV20-1|TRBJ2-7|few
CSASGSNFYEQYF
TGCAGTGCTAGCGGCAGCAACTTCTACGAGCAGTACTTC
>TRBD2|TRBV18|TRBJ2-5|few
CASSPQRGHQETQYF
TGTGCCAGCTCACCACAGCGGGGCCATCAAGAGACCCAGTACTTC
>TRBD2|TRBV4-1|TRBJ2-3|-
CASSQGPLAGGPRRADTQYF
TGCGCCAGCAGCCAAGGACCTTTAGCGGGGGGGCCCAGGAGGGCAGATACGCAGTATTTT
>-|TRBV14|TRBJ1-2|-
CASSQDFAAGENGYTF
TGTGCCAGCAGCCAAGATTTTGCGGCAGGGGAAAATGGCTACACCTTC
>-|TRBV3-1|TRBJ2-5|few
CASTPGVGETQYF
TGTGCCAGCACCCCGGGGGTCGGGGAGACCCAGTACTTC
>-|TRBV2|TRBJ1-5|-
CASSATGINQPQHF
TGTGCCAGCAGTGCAACAGGTATCAATCAGCCCCAGCATTTT
>-|TRBV4-1|TRBJ2-1|few
CASSSQEGANEQFF
TGCGCCAGCAGCTCCCAGGAGGGAGCAAATGAGCAGTTCTTC
>-|TRBV24-1|TRBJ2-1|few
CATAPGRAGSNEQFF
TGTGCCACCGCTCCCGGACGGGCAGGAAGCAATGAGCAGTTCTTC
>-|TRBV20-1|TRBJ1-5|-
CSASHTGASNQPQHF
TGCAGTGCTAGCCATACCGGGGCTAGCAATCAGCCCCAGCATTTT
>-|TRBV7-9|TRBJ1-1|few
CASSLEVPPAFF
TGTGCCAGCAGCTTAGAAGTCCCCCCCGCTTTCTTT
>-|TRBV9|TRBJ2-1|-
CASSVGPGYNEQFF
TGTGCCAGCAGCGTAGGCCCGGGGTACAATGAGCAGTTCTTC
>-|TRBV7-2|TRBJ1-4|few
CASSVTGTEKLFF
TGTGCCAGCAGCGTGACCGGGACGGAAAAACTGTTTTTT
>TRBD2|TRBV20-1|TRBJ2-1|few
CSAFGGASEQFF
TGCAGTGCTTTCGGGGGGGCAAGTGAGCAGTTCTTC
>TRBD1|TRBV7-2|TRBJ1-4|few
CASKGQVEEKLFF
TGTGCCAGTAAGGGACAGGTGGAAGAAAAACTGTTTTTT
>-|TRBV5-1|TRBJ2-3|many
CASSPLQGEDTQYF
TGCGCCAGCAGCCCCTTACAGGGAGAAGATACGCAGTATTTT
>-|TRBV7-9|TRBJ1-3|many
CASSLLGGNTIYF
TGTGCCAGCAGCTTGTTGGGAGGAAACACCATATATTTT
>-|TRBV4-3|TRBJ2-1|few
CASSQDSPGVDNEQFF
TGCGCCAGCAGCCAAGATTCGCCAGGGGTAGACAATGAGCAGTTCTTC
>-|TRBV4-2|TRBJ2-7|-
CASSQVGAQNYEQYF
TGTGCCAGCAGCCAAGTTGGGGCACAAAACTACGAGCAGTACTTC
>-|TRBV9|TRBJ1-1|few
CASSGASTGNTEAFF
TGTGCCAGCAGCGGTGCGTCGACGGGGAACACTGAAGCTTTCTTT